This TCR beta chain was retrieved from a study of blood T cell repertoires in COVID-19. The V gene end was trimmed by 1 base and the J gene end by 8 bases; junction bases not matched to a gene: 17. The CDR3 has 18 amino acids. Looked up from germline, CDR1 is SEHNR and CDR2 is FQNEAQ (reference sequence). Method: immunoSEQ multiplex PCR; TCRdb's copy keeps in-frame clones and lacks some. The sample gives 70,000 or so clones, 87% of which show up once; approximately 5.4% is in the top ten. The source material was peripheral blood. This receptor was taken from a man over 45 with active COVID-19. V usage is TRBV7-9 and J usage is TRBJ2-1; 7 nucleotides agree with TRBD2. The CDR3 protein is CASSLDRAWGGSWDEQFF. The CDR3, as DNA: TGTGCCAGCAGCTTAGATCGGGCGTGGGGCGGGAGCTGGGATGAGCAGTTCTTC.